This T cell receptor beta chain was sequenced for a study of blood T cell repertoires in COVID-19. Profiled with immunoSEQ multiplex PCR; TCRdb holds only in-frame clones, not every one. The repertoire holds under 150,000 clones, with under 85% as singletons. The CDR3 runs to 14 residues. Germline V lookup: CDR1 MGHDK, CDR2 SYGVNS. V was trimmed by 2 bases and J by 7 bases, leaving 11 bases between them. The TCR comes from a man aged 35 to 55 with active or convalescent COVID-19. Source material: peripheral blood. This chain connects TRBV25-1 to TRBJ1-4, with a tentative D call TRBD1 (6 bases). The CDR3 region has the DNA TGTGCCAGCAGTGAAGTGGGGGCAGGTGAAAAACTGTTTTTT. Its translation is CASSEVGAGEKLFF.